The T cell receptor (beta chain) under discussion was sequenced for a study of CD8 T cells in ankylosing spondylitis. This clonotype was seen many times. The antigen is unknown. In germline, CDR1 is MDHEN, CDR2 SYDVKM. V was trimmed by 4 bases and J by 3 bases, leaving 15 bases between them. This CDR3 comprises 15 residues. A quantitative 5'-RACE method, one with molecular barcodes, was used to make TCR beta libraries. Each CDR3 protein gets one entry after TCRdb re-called the 5' RACE reads with MiXCR. This table holds approximately 220,000 distinct CDR3 sequences, roughly 25% found once. Study conclusions and caveats: In ankylosing spondylitis patients, matched synovial fluid reportedly showed significant enrichment of disease-linked clones. Seemingly characteristic of ankylosing spondylitis blood was a TCR beta motif consisting of roughly 8 highly homologous variants.

Material: blood, either unsorted or a sorted T cell fraction (not recorded which). The rearrangement uses TRBV28 and TRBJ1-1, with a tentative D call TRBD1 (6 bases). This TCR came from a male donor with ankylosing spondylitis or in good health (not recorded which). The CDR3 DNA reads TGTGCCAGCAGTTCCCCGGGGGCCGGGTACACTGAAGCTTTCTTT. Its translation is CASSSPGAGYTEAFF. The entire variable domain, with the rest obtained from reference TRBV28 and TRBJ1-1, is as follows: DVKVTQSSRYLVKRTGEKVFLECVQDMDHENMFWYRQDPGLGLRLIYFSYDVKMKEKGDIPEGYSVSREKKERFSLILESASTNQTSMYLCASSSPGAGYTEAFFGQGTRLTVV.